The 19 T cell receptor beta chains reported below all come from one sample, sequenced in a study of blood T cell repertoires in COVID-19. Profiling relied on immunoSEQ multiplex PCR, and the TCRdb table lists in-frame clones only, not all of them. This sample has approximately 92,000 clones; 72% occur once, and the top ten carry approximately 23%. Sequenced material: peripheral blood. The source of these receptors is a woman aged 55-69 years in a cohort sampled during active or convalescent COVID-19.

The chain couples TRBV6-4 to TRBJ2-1; 8 bases agree with TRBD2. V trimming: 6 bases; J trimming: 0 bases; junction bases outside the gene matches: 10. This CDR3 spans 17 amino acids. Germline assignment: CDR1 MRHNA and CDR2 SNTAGT. The CDR3 nucleotides read TGTGCCAGCAGAAACCCGGGGGGGGGCCTCTCCTACAATGAGCAGTTCTTC. Translation gives CASRNPGGGLSYNEQFF.

In this sample, this clone turned up once. In DNA form, the CDR3 reads TGTGCCAGCAGTCCTCGGACAGGGACGGGCACAGATACGCAGTATTTT. Amino acids: CASSPRTGTGTDTQYF. The chain has TRBV27 and TRBJ2-3; the match to TRBD1 covers 8 bases. CDR3 length: 16 residues. The V gene end was trimmed by 5 bases and the J gene end by 1 base; junction bases not matched to a gene: 8. Germline CDR1 is MNHEY and CDR2 is SMNVEV (reference sequence).

In its sample, this clone was seen many times. The chain couples TRBV7-2 to TRBJ1-1; possibly TRBD1 for D (6 bases). V dropped 3 bases and J dropped 4 bases, with 12 bases sitting between them. The CDR3 sequence is 14 residues long. In germline, CDR1 is SGHTA, CDR2 FQGNSA. In DNA form, the CDR3 reads TGTGCCAGCAGCTTCGCAGGGGCGGGCACTGAAGCTTTCTTT. It is translated as CASSFAGAGTEAFF.

CDR3 sequence: CATGARGASGELFF. Here the CDR3 DNA reads TGTGCCACCGGGGCCAGGGGGGCGAGCGGGGAGCTGTTTTTT. The chain couples TRBV14 to TRBJ2-2; D is possibly TRBD1 (7 bases). This CDR3 comprises 14 residues. Germline V CDR1 and CDR2: SGHDN, FVKESK. Trimming pared 10 bases from V and 7 bases from J, leaving 19 bases between.

The rearrangement links TRBV5-1 to TRBJ2-1; 11 bases are shared with TRBD2. Germline-derived CDR1 and CDR2 are SGHRS and YFSETQ. The CDR3 is 14 residues long. Trimming at V came to 6 bases and at J to 4 bases, leaving 3 bases not matched to a gene. CDR3 sequence reads: CASKLAGDYNEQFF. The CDR3 DNA is TGCGCCAGCAAACTAGCGGGGGATTACAATGAGCAGTTCTTC.

The chain couples TRBV18 to TRBJ1-5; 10 nucleotides match TRBD1. This CDR3 region has 15 residues. CDR1 is KGHSH and CDR2 is LQKENI in the germline V gene. Trimming at V came to 2 bases and at J to 7 bases, leaving 5 bases not matched to a gene. This CDR3 is CASSPETGGLQPQHF. The CDR3 nucleotides read TGTGCCAGCTCACCAGAGACAGGGGGCCTACAGCCCCAGCATTTT.

The chain combines TRBV2 with TRBJ2-1; 9 nucleotides align to TRBD1. V lost 10 bases and J lost 5; bases outside the gene matches: 15. CDR3 length equals 16 residues. Germline lookup yields CDR1 SNHLY and CDR2 FYNNEI. CDR3 sequence: CATNPGTGRGDNEQFF. CDR3 in DNA: TGTGCCACCAACCCGGGGACAGGGAGAGGGGACAATGAGCAGTTCTTC.

The chain links TRBV7-9 to TRBJ2-7, with 7 bases aligning to TRBD1. The CDR3 consists of 15 residues. CDR1 SEHNR and CDR2 FQNEAQ come from the germline V gene (reference sequence). Trimming took 5 bases from V and 0 from J; bases not matched to a gene: 7. In nucleotides, the CDR3 is TGTGCCAGCAGCACGGGCCGGGACAGCTCCTACGAGCAGTACTTC. This gives the protein CASSTGRDSSYEQYF.

The sample holds a few counts of this clone. This chain connects TRBV6-5 to TRBJ1-3; D gene unclear. Germline-derived CDR1 and CDR2 are MNHEY and SVGAGI. CDR3 length equals 15 residues. Between the trimmed V and J ends, which lost 6 bases and 0 bases, there was a span of 12 bases. The CDR3 DNA reads as TGTGCCAGCAGGTCCCCAGTGTACTCTGGAAACACCATATATTTT. Its translation: CASRSPVYSGNTIYF.

This chain joins TRBV2 and TRBJ1-6; D perhaps matches TRBD1 (6 bases). Per the germline V gene, CDR1 is SNHLY and CDR2 is FYNNEI. This CDR3 spans 15 amino acids. V lost 3 bases and J 3 bases, leaving 9 bases between the germline ends. The CDR3 region has the DNA TGTGCCAGCAGTGATCAGGGGCTCTATAATTCACCCCTCCACTTT. Translated, it gives CASSDQGLYNSPLHF.

This sequence joins TRBV6-2 or TRBV6-3 and TRBJ1-5; the match to TRBD1 covers 10 bases. Losses at the gene ends were 3 bases for V and 4 bases for J; bases not matched to a gene: 6. Germline CDR1 reads MNHEY; CDR2 reads SVGEGT. This CDR3 region has 16 residues. CDR3 DNA sequence: TGTGCCAGCAGTTATTCAAGACAGGGGGCGAATCAGCCCCAGCATTTT. Protein sequence: CASSYSRQGANQPQHF.

The J gene is TRBJ2-5, the V gene TRBV2; 12 nucleotides match TRBD2. Germline V gene sequence: CDR1 SNHLY, CDR2 FYNNEI. CDR3 length: 16 residues. Trimming took 4 bases from V and 1 from J; bases not matched to a gene: 4. The CDR3 here is CASSVPSGGAQETQYF. The CDR3, as DNA: TGTGCCAGCAGTGTCCCTAGCGGGGGGGCCCAAGAGACCCAGTACTTC.

This clone showed up just a few times. V and J are TRBV7-8 and TRBJ1-1, with D perhaps TRBD1 (6 bases). Germline CDR1 SGHVS, CDR2 FQNEAQ. Between the trimmed V and J ends, which lost 5 bases and 6 bases, there was a span of 25 bases. CDR3 size: 17 residues. The CDR3, as DNA: TGTGCCAGCAGCCTCATCTTTCCAGGGGAAGAAGGGGCTGAAGCTTTCTTT. It translates to CASSLIFPGEEGAEAFF.

This chain joins TRBV29-1 and TRBJ2-5, with 15 nucleotides matching TRBD2. The length of the CDR3 is 15 residues. The V gene end was trimmed by 4 bases and the J gene end by 5 bases; junction bases not matched to a gene: 5. Germline V CDR1 and CDR2: SQVTM, ANQGSEA. The CDR3 bases are TGCAGCGTTGGGACTAGCGGGGGGGCATGGGAGACCCAGTACTTC. Translation gives CSVGTSGGAWETQYF.

The table lists this clone with a few counts. This sequence joins TRBV3-1 (or the pseudogene TRBV3-2) and TRBJ2-6, with a possible D match to TRBD2 (6 bases). The CDR3 totals 12 residues. Germline CDR1 LGHDT, CDR2 YNNKEL (reference sequence). Trimming took 1 base from V and 17 from J, leaving 12 bases between them. CDR3 sequence reads: CASSQAEGTVTF. In DNA form, the CDR3 reads TGTGCCAGCAGCCAAGCGGAGGGTACGGTGACTTTC.

The chain combines TRBV5-4 with TRBJ2-7, with 8 bases aligning to TRBD1. V shed 3 bases and J 2 bases; nucleotides not matched to a gene: 4. The CDR3 totals 14 residues. Germline CDR1 SGHNT, CDR2 YYREEE (reference sequence). The CDR3 region has the DNA TGTGCCAGCAGCTCCGGGACAGGACCCTACGAGCAGTACTTC. Translating gives CASSSGTGPYEQYF.

The J gene is TRBJ1-5, the V gene TRBV6-1; D unclear. The germline V gene has CDR1 MNHNS and CDR2 SASEGT. The CDR3 contains 15 residues. V was shortened by 1 base and J by 9 bases, with 16 bases between the two germline ends. The CDR3 DNA reads as TGTGCCAGCAGTGAAGGGATGCTCGGGAATGTGCCCCAGCATTTT. It is translated as CASSEGMLGNVPQHF.

V usage is TRBV5-4 and J usage is TRBJ2-4; 8 bases line up with TRBD1. Germline CDR1 and CDR2: SGHNT and YYREEE (reference sequence). The CDR3 covers 16 residues. V was pared by 2 bases and J by 6 bases, with 10 bases of the junction left unmatched. The CDR3 loop is CASSLVQGGYGNIQYF. In DNA form, the CDR3 reads TGTGCCAGCAGCTTAGTACAGGGGGGCTACGGAAACATTCAGTACTTC.

This clone came up a few times. V usage is TRBV18 and J usage is TRBJ2-3, with a weak D call TRBD2 (7 bases). The germline gives CDR1 KGHSH, CDR2 LQKENI. This CDR3 spans 13 amino acids. Trimming cost V 7 bases and J 4 bases, with 12 bases left between them. CDR3 in DNA: TGTGCCAGCTTCCAAGGGGGGGCAGATACGCAGTATTTT. It is translated as CASFQGGADTQYF.